The present T cell receptor beta chain was sequenced within a study of blood T cell repertoires in COVID-19. The overall study: Samples representing acute and convalescent COVID-19 were sourced from the United States, Italy and Spain. In each case, the material was cDNA or gDNA derived from T cells, B-cell-depleted T cells, or PBMCs.

Repertoires were generated with immunoSEQ multiplex PCR, while TCRdb's copy carries only in-frame clones and drops some. In the table there are roughly 30,000 clones, roughly 92% of which are singletons. Germline V gives CDR1 SGHVS, CDR2 FNYEAQ. J was trimmed by 3 bases and V by 5 bases; bases with no gene match: 8. This CDR3 comprises 15 residues. The chain combines TRBV7-6 with TRBJ2-3; 7 bases are a match to TRBD2. Sequencing was carried out using peripheral blood. The clonotype was recovered from a man aged 55 to 70 with acute or convalescent COVID-19. The CDR3 DNA sequence: TGTGCCAGCAGCCTCGTAGGGAGGGCGACAGATACGCAGTATTTT. Its protein product is CASSLVGRATDTQYF. Together with reference TRBV7-6 and TRBJ2-3, the CDR3 gives the full variable domain: GAGVSQSPRYKVTKRGQDVALRCDPISGHVSLYWYRQALGQGPEFLTYFNYEAQQDKSGLPNDRFSAERPEGSISTLTIQRTEQRDSAMYRCASSLVGRATDTQYFGPGTRLTVL.